Below, 15 T cell receptor beta chains from the same sample are listed, as sequenced in a study of shared clonotypes between healthy human individuals. Repertoires were generated with immunoSEQ multiplex PCR, while TCRdb's copy carries only in-frame clones and drops some. The sample contains about 2.5 million clones, about nine tenths of which appear only once. Sequenced sample: naive CD4+ T cells from PBMCs. Subset indicated: CD45RA+ positively selected. Every receptor here comes from a man aged 18-30 years in good health. Some clones in this sample may be carry-over from other donors' samples.

For this clone: The same CDR3 arises from other DNA sequences in this sample as well. The chain links TRBV28 to TRBJ2-5; D gene uncertain. CDR1 and CDR2 (germline): MDHEN, SYDVKM. V was trimmed by 1 base and J by 4 bases, leaving 7 bases between them. The CDR3 extends over 13 amino acids. DNA of the CDR3: TGTGCCAGCAGTTTATTTGGCCGAGAGACCCAGTACTTC. Translation: CASSLFGRETQYF.

This chain joins TRBV5-6 and TRBJ2-5; 8 nucleotides align to TRBD1. With V trimmed by 0 bases and J by 5 bases, 6 bases remained unmatched. The CDR3 is 15 residues long. The germline gives CDR1 SGHDT, CDR2 YYEEEE. The CDR3 coding sequence is TGTGCCAGCAGCTTGGTCTCAGGGGGCTTCGAGACCCAGTACTTC. Amino acid sequence: CASSLVSGGFETQYF.

Remarks on this clone: The same CDR3 is also encoded by other DNA sequences in this sample. The chain recombines TRBV20-1 with TRBJ2-5, with D tentatively TRBD1 (5 bases). V gave up 3 bases and J gave up 5 bases, with 7 bases separating them. The CDR3 is 11 amino acids. The germline V gene encodes CDR1 DFQATT and CDR2 SNEGSKA (reference sequence). CDR3 region: CSARSGETQYF. The CDR3 DNA is TGCAGTGCTAGGTCAGGGGAGACCCAGTACTTC.

The chain employs TRBV19 and TRBJ1-2, with D perhaps TRBD1 (5 bases). V was clipped by 8 bases and J by 0 bases, with 10 bases between them. CDR1 is LNHDA and CDR2 is SQIVND in the germline V gene (reference sequence). The CDR3 loop spans 13 amino acids. CDR3: CASGADTNYGYTF. CDR3 DNA sequence: TGTGCCAGTGGGGCAGATACTAACTATGGCTACACCTTC.

The V and J genes are TRBV28 and TRBJ2-1; 11 nucleotides agree with TRBD2. This CDR3 contains 12 residues. V was clipped by 3 bases and J by 12 bases; unmatched bases: 1. Germline assignment: CDR1 MDHEN and CDR2 SYDVKM. The CDR3 sequence: CASSFLAGGQFF. CDR3 coding DNA: TGTGCCAGCAGTTTTCTAGCGGGAGGGCAGTTCTTC.

This chain connects TRBV4-1 to TRBJ2-5; 10 bases are shared with TRBD1. J gave up 2 bases and V 2 bases, and 5 bases lay outside the gene matches. CDR1 and CDR2 from the germline V gene are MGHRA and YSYEKL. The CDR3 extends over 16 amino acids. The CDR3 region has the DNA TGCGCCAGCAGCCAAACACCGGGACAGGGGCAAGAGACCCAGTACTTC. It yields the protein CASSQTPGQGQETQYF.

The chain combines TRBV15 with TRBJ2-1; D is perhaps TRBD1 (5 bases). The CDR3 spans 17 residues. The germline V gene encodes CDR1 LNHNV and CDR2 YYDKDF (reference sequence). The V end was cut by 4 bases, the J end by 2 bases, with 18 bases between. The CDR3 loop reads CATSKVRQGPPYNEQFF. The CDR3 nucleotides read TGTGCCACCAGCAAAGTTAGGCAGGGTCCCCCCTACAATGAGCAGTTCTTC.

The gene calls are TRBV18 and TRBJ2-1, with TRBD1 identical over 8 bases. The CDR3 is made up of 14 amino acids. Germline V lookup: CDR1 KGHSH, CDR2 LQKENI. Unmatched junction bases numbered 4, after V lost 6 bases and J lost 3 bases. The CDR3 sequence is CASSPDRVYNEQFF. Written as DNA, the CDR3 is TGTGCCAGCTCCCCGGACAGGGTCTACAATGAGCAGTTCTTC. The full variable domain, with the rest looked up from reference TRBV18 and TRBJ2-1, is NAGVMQNPRHLVRRRGQEARLRCSPMKGHSHVYWYRQLPEEGLKFMVYLQKENIIDESGMPKERFSAEFPKEGPSILRIQQVVRGDSAAYFCASSPDRVYNEQFFGPGTRLTVL.

The chain carries TRBV5-4 and TRBJ1-2; possibly TRBD1 for D (5 bases). Trimming took 10 bases from V and 8 from J, leaving 15 bases between them. Germline V gene lookup returns CDR1 SGHNT and CDR2 YYREEE (reference sequence). This CDR3 region has 11 residues. This CDR3 is CAVGGGAGYTF. The CDR3 DNA follows: TGTGCCGTGGGGGGAGGGGCGGGCTACACCTTC.

This chain links TRBV7-9 with TRBJ2-5; 15 bases fit TRBD2. Germline V gene sequence: CDR1 SEHNR, CDR2 FQNEAQ (reference sequence). The CDR3 loop spans 17 amino acids. V shed 5 bases, J shed 1 base, and the junction held 5 bases outside the gene matches. CDR3 sequence (DNA): TGTGCCAGCAGCCCTGGACTAGCGGGAGGGCCCCAAGAGACCCAGTACTTC. Translated, it gives CASSPGLAGGPQETQYF.

The gene calls are TRBV4-3 and TRBJ2-1; 9 bases map to TRBD2. CDR3 length: 17 amino acids. V lost 0 bases, J lost 2 bases, and 5 bases stayed unmatched. Per germline, CDR1 LGHNA and CDR2 YSLEER. CDR3 loop: CASSQDPSGAAYNEQFF. CDR3 bases: TGCGCCAGCAGCCAAGACCCTAGCGGGGCAGCCTACAATGAGCAGTTCTTC.

V gene TRBV7-9 combines with J gene TRBJ1-2; D not certain. Germline CDR1 reads SEHNR; CDR2 reads FQNEAQ (reference sequence). The CDR3 covers 15 residues. Trimming removed 4 bases at V and 7 bases at J, with 19 bases between. Written as DNA, the CDR3 is TGTGCCAGCAGCTACCCCTGGGCCGGCCCCAGTGGCTACACCTTC. It yields the protein CASSYPWAGPSGYTF.

The chain links TRBV30 to TRBJ2-5, with 11 bases that match TRBD2. V dropped 2 bases and J dropped 5; count of bases not matched to a gene: 4. The CDR3 consists of 14 residues. Germline values: CDR1 GTSNPN, CDR2 SVGIG (reference sequence). This CDR3 reads CAWSLAGGRETQYF. DNA of the CDR3: TGTGCCTGGAGTTTAGCGGGAGGGAGGGAGACCCAGTACTTC.

The chain carries TRBV7-2 and TRBJ1-5, with D perhaps TRBD1 (6 bases). The CDR3 covers 14 residues. Trimming stripped 3 bases from V and 6 bases from J, with 12 bases between. CDR1 and CDR2 (germline): SGHTA, FQGNSA. CDR3 amino acids: CASSFPGAVQPQHF. The CDR3, as DNA: TGTGCCAGCAGCTTTCCGGGGGCCGTTCAGCCCCAGCATTTT.

The V and J genes are TRBV29-1 and TRBJ2-1; D is perhaps TRBD1 (6 bases). CDR3 size: 16 residues. The V end lost 0 bases, the J end lost 5 bases, and 17 bases lay between the germline ends. CDR1 SQVTM and CDR2 ANQGSEA come from the germline V gene. CDR3 DNA: TGCAGCGTTGAAGATCCAGGGGCAGGGAAAGACAATGAGCAGTTCTTC. Protein: CSVEDPGAGKDNEQFF.